This T cell receptor beta chain emerged from a study of blood T cells in healthy people across ages. Study conclusions and caveats: Naive and antigen-experienced cells could not be conclusively compared, given unsorted PBMCs.

Drawing of peripheral blood yielded roughly 10 milliliters from each donor. The authors ran a second PCR of roughly 7 to 11 cycles using a sample-barcoded 5' primer and a J-beta primer mix. CDR3-containing paired-end reads numbering at least 2.5 million came from each sample. TCRdb fed the 5' RACE reads into MiXCR, producing one record per CDR3 protein. The repertoire consists of hundreds of thousands of distinct CDR3 sequences, with about 44% occurring once and the leading ten covering under 15%. Only a few counts were recorded for this clonotype. Its antigen is not identified. Trimming cost V 5 bases and J 2 bases, with 16 bases left between them. This CDR3 contains 15 residues. The V gene's germline CDR1 is SGHNT and CDR2 YENEEA.

This sequence originates from a man between 25 and 39 years old in good health. Material for sequencing was blood. The chain couples TRBV11-3 to TRBJ2-7; the D gene is possibly TRBD2 (6 bases). CDR3 DNA: TGTGCCAGCAGCCTCTCAACGGGACTTGCCTACGAGCAGTACTTC. Translating gives CASSLSTGLAYEQYF.